The 26 T cell receptor beta chains presented below share a single source sample, sequenced in a study of T cell responses to AZD1222 COVID-19 vaccine. Only in-frame clones appear in the TCRdb table, and some are missing; sequencing was by immunoSEQ multiplex PCR. The sample carries tens of thousands of clones, 90% recorded once. The sequenced sample was peripheral blood, obtained 28 days after the second AZD1222 dose. These receptors were collected from an adult who received the AZD1222 COVID-19 vaccine.

The chain joins TRBV18 to TRBJ1-5, with D perhaps matching TRBD1 (5 bases). This CDR3 has 13 residues. Germline loops: CDR1 KGHSH, CDR2 LQKENI. The V end lost 8 bases, the J end lost 1 base, and 9 bases lay between the germline ends. In DNA form, the CDR3 reads TGTGCCAGCCGGGGGGGGAGCAATCAGCCCCAGCATTTT. This codes for CASRGGSNQPQHF.

This chain joins TRBV11-3 and TRBJ1-2; possible D gene TRBD1, 6 bases. Germline CDR1 reads SGHNT; CDR2 reads YENEEA. V was pared by 2 bases and J by 0 bases, with 7 bases between. There are 14 residues in the CDR3. The CDR3 sequence: CASSLTGTNYGYTF. CDR3 DNA sequence: TGTGCCAGCAGCTTAACAGGGACTAACTATGGCTACACCTTC.

V is TRBV19 and J is TRBJ2-2; D perhaps matches TRBD1 (5 bases). CDR1 and CDR2 (germline): LNHDA, SQIVND (reference sequence). The ends were cut back, 5 bases at V and 1 base at J, with 8 bases in the middle. The CDR3 contains 14 residues. CDR3 in amino acids: CASSLQGNTGELFF. The CDR3 region has the DNA TGTGCCAGTAGTCTCCAGGGGAACACCGGGGAGCTGTTTTTT.

This clone was recorded only once. This rearrangement joins TRBV6-2 or TRBV6-3 to TRBJ2-1; 8 nucleotides line up with TRBD2. The trim removed 4 bases at V and 6 bases at J, leaving 5 bases unmatched. Germline CDR1 is MNHEY and CDR2 is SVGEGT. This CDR3 has 14 amino acids. The CDR3 here is CASSFLREVNEQFF. For the CDR3, the DNA is TGTGCCAGCAGTTTTCTGCGGGAGGTCAATGAGCAGTTCTTC.

The chain links TRBV5-6 to TRBJ1-6, with D uncertain. V lost 6 bases to trimming and J lost 6 bases, with 16 bases between them. CDR1 is SGHDT and CDR2 is YYEEEE in the germline V gene. CDR3 length: 15 residues. CDR3 bases: TGTGCCAGCACCTCAATCCGACGGTCTAATTCACCCCTCCACTTT. Translating it yields CASTSIRRSNSPLHF.

The gene calls are TRBV5-1 and TRBJ1-4; TRBD1 aligns across 8 bases. The V gene's germline CDR1 is SGHRS and CDR2 YFSETQ. V shed 3 bases and J 6 bases; nucleotides not matched to a gene: 7. This CDR3 spans 15 amino acids. The CDR3 sequence: CASSSRGQGDEKLFF. DNA of the CDR3: TGCGCCAGCAGCTCCAGGGGGCAGGGGGATGAAAAACTGTTTTTT.

This sequence joins TRBV11-2 and TRBJ2-1; D is unclear. The CDR3 loop spans 11 amino acids. With 0 bases removed from V and 6 bases from J, the gap between germline ends came to 0 bases. Per germline, CDR1 SGHAT and CDR2 FQNNGV. The CDR3 protein is CASSLDNEQFF. The CDR3 DNA is TGTGCCAGCAGCTTAGACAATGAGCAGTTCTTC.

The V and J genes are TRBV7-8 and TRBJ1-1; TRBD1 might be the D (6 bases). Germline CDR1 is SGHVS and CDR2 is FQNEAQ. The CDR3 has 15 residues. V gave up 5 bases and J gave up 4 bases, with 17 bases separating them. The CDR3 coding sequence is TGTGCCAGCAGCCTCATCTCGGGGGCAAGCACTGAAGCTTTCTTT. It yields the protein CASSLISGASTEAFF.

The rearrangement links TRBV30 to TRBJ1-1; D is uncertain. Trimming took off 0 bases at V and 6 bases at J, with 20 bases between the two ends. CDR3 length equals 16 residues. Germline assignment: CDR1 GTSNPN and CDR2 SVGIG (reference sequence). CDR3 sequence (DNA): TGTGCCTGGAGTGTTGGGTTAACGGCGGGCCGGGCTGAAGCTTTCTTT. Its translation is CAWSVGLTAGRAEAFF.

The genes are TRBV3-1 (or the pseudogene TRBV3-2) and TRBJ1-6; weak D call: TRBD1 (5 bases). Germline values: CDR1 LGHDT, CDR2 YNNKEL (reference sequence). The CDR3 consists of 16 residues. Trimming shortened V by 0 bases and J by 12 bases, and 18 bases separated the two germline ends. CDR3 amino acids: CASSQDGASISGPLHF. The CDR3 DNA sequence: TGTGCCAGCAGCCAAGACGGGGCCAGCATCAGTGGACCCCTCCACTTT.

This rearrangement joins TRBV24-1 to TRBJ1-5; D might be TRBD1 (5 bases). The V end lost 3 bases, the J end lost 0 bases, and 14 bases lay between the germline ends. Germline V gene data show CDR1 as KGHDR and CDR2 as SFDVKD. The length of the CDR3 is 17 residues. CDR3 DNA: TGTGCCACCAGTGATCCTAAGGCAACAGGTAGCAATCAGCCCCAGCATTTT. Translated: CATSDPKATGSNQPQHF.

The genes are TRBV24-1 and TRBJ1-1; 7 positions match TRBD1. The germline V gene has CDR1 KGHDR and CDR2 SFDVKD. V shed 5 bases, J shed 2 bases, and the junction held 4 bases outside the gene matches. This CDR3 has 14 residues. CDR3 sequence reads: CATSGTGRNTEAFF. The CDR3, as DNA: TGTGCCACCAGTGGGACAGGTAGAAACACTGAAGCTTTCTTT.

The J gene is TRBJ2-7, the V gene TRBV7-3; 9 nucleotides agree with TRBD1. In germline, CDR1 is SGHTA, CDR2 FQGTGA. Germline trimming cut 6 bases from V and 3 bases from J; bases unmatched to any gene: 9. There are 15 residues in the CDR3. The CDR3 DNA sequence: TGTGCCAGCAGTCAACCCGGGACAGGGATCTACGAGCAGTACTTC. It yields the protein CASSQPGTGIYEQYF.

CDR3 sequence: CASRNKQGANTGELFF. DNA for the CDR3: TGCGCCAGCAGGAATAAGCAGGGGGCGAACACCGGGGAGCTGTTTTTT. The chain has TRBV5-1 and TRBJ2-2; 7 positions match TRBD1. Germline V gene lookup returns CDR1 SGHRS and CDR2 YFSETQ. The CDR3 covers 16 residues. J gave up 0 bases and V 5 bases, and 7 bases lay outside the gene matches.

The J gene is TRBJ2-7, the V gene TRBV3-1 (or the pseudogene TRBV3-2); D ambiguous. Germline V lookup: CDR1 LGHDT, CDR2 YNNKEL (reference sequence). The CDR3 is made up of 12 amino acids. Between the trimmed V and J ends, which lost 1 base and 5 bases, there was a span of 6 bases. The DNA for the CDR3 is TGTGCCAGCAGCCAAGGGAAGGACGAGCAGTACTTC. As protein: CASSQGKDEQYF.

The chain joins TRBV18 to TRBJ1-5; the D gene is possibly TRBD1 (6 bases). The V and J ends lost 2 bases and 7 bases respectively, with 15 bases between them. Germline V CDR1 and CDR2: KGHSH, LQKENI. This CDR3 contains 15 residues. CDR3: CASSPGGAVGQPQHF. The CDR3 region has the DNA TGTGCCAGCTCACCAGGGGGCGCGGTCGGCCAGCCCCAGCATTTT.

The genes are TRBV29-1 and TRBJ2-6; the D is unclear. CDR3 size: 13 residues. Germline V gene sequence: CDR1 SQVTM, CDR2 ANQGSEA. V was cut by 2 bases and J by 2 bases, with 4 bases left in between. CDR3 amino acids: CSVERAGANVLTF. The CDR3 DNA follows: TGCAGCGTTGAAAGGGCTGGGGCCAACGTCCTGACTTTC.

V usage is TRBV11-3 and J usage is TRBJ2-1; D is perhaps TRBD2 (5 bases). This CDR3 spans 14 amino acids. V was clipped by 1 base and J by 9 bases, with 13 bases between them. CDR1 and CDR2 (germline): SGHNT, YENEEA. CDR3 amino acids: CASSLVGLVGEQFF. Here the CDR3 DNA reads TGTGCCAGCAGCTTAGTCGGACTGGTGGGTGAGCAGTTCTTC.

This chain joins TRBV7-9 and TRBJ1-2, with 7 bases lining up with TRBD1. Trimming cost V 5 bases and J 4 bases; bases outside gene matches: 7. The CDR3 is 14 residues long. The germline CDR1 and CDR2 sequences are SEHNR and FQNEAQ (reference sequence). The CDR3 is CASSDQGGPYGYTF. The DNA of the CDR3 is TGTGCCAGCAGCGACCAGGGGGGCCCCTATGGCTACACCTTC.

This sequence joins TRBV7-9 and TRBJ2-1; perhaps TRBD2 as D (6 bases). The CDR3 totals 15 residues. Trimming left V 5 bases short and J 5 bases short, with 16 bases between. In germline, CDR1 is SEHNR, CDR2 FQNEAQ (reference sequence). The CDR3 bases are TGTGCCAGCAGCCTTCCTGGTAGCGGAGACAATGAGCAGTTCTTC. This encodes CASSLPGSGDNEQFF.

The gene calls are TRBV11-3 and TRBJ2-5; no reliable D call. The V gene's germline CDR1 is SGHNT and CDR2 YENEEA. The germline V and J ends were trimmed by 4 bases and 3 bases, with 21 bases remaining between them. The CDR3 length is 17 residues. The CDR3 region has the DNA TGTGCCAGCAGCTACCGTTCGGGCTCCCATCCAAAAGAGACCCAGTACTTC. Protein sequence: CASSYRSGSHPKETQYF.

The chain uses TRBV7-8 and TRBJ2-1, with D possibly matching TRBD2 (7 bases). Germline V gives CDR1 SGHVS, CDR2 FQNEAQ. This CDR3 region has 14 residues. The V end lost 1 base, the J end lost 5 bases, and 9 bases lay between the germline ends. For the CDR3, the DNA is TGTGCCAGCAGCTTAGGGGGGGGCGACAATGAGCAGTTCTTC. This codes for CASSLGGGDNEQFF. Variable domain in full (rest from reference TRBV7-8 and TRBJ2-1): GAGVSQSPRYKVAKRGQDVALRCDPISGHVSLFWYQQALGQGPEFLTYFQNEAQLDKSGLPSDRFFAERPEGSVSTLKIQRTQQEDSAVYLCASSLGGGDNEQFFGPGTRLTVL.

For the CDR3, the DNA is TGCGCCAGCAGCCACGAGAGGACCTCCCCTAGCACAGATACGCAGTATTTT. This sequence encodes CASSHERTSPSTDTQYF. The chain carries TRBV5-1 and TRBJ2-3; D gene ambiguous. The germline CDR1 and CDR2 sequences are SGHRS and YFSETQ. CDR3 length equals 17 residues. Trimming left V 4 bases short and J 0 bases short, with 18 bases between.

There are a few counts of this clone. The gene calls are TRBV30 and TRBJ1-2, with 9 bases that match TRBD1. Germline V lookup: CDR1 GTSNPN, CDR2 SVGIG (reference sequence). The length of the CDR3 is 11 residues. The trim removed 8 bases at V and 4 bases at J, leaving 2 bases unmatched. The CDR3 protein is CAQTGGYGYTF. CDR3 DNA sequence: TGTGCCCAGACAGGGGGCTATGGCTACACCTTC.

The chain employs TRBV7-9 and TRBJ1-3; TRBD1 might be the D (6 bases). Germline-derived CDR1 and CDR2 are SEHNR and FQNEAQ (reference sequence). V was pared by 5 bases and J by 0 bases, with 11 bases between. The CDR3 extends over 15 amino acids. The CDR3 spells CASSRTGSSGNTIYF. CDR3 bases: TGTGCCAGCAGCCGAACAGGGAGCTCTGGAAACACCATATATTTT.

The chain carries TRBV4-2 and TRBJ2-3, with D uncertain. The CDR3 sequence is 12 residues long. V dropped 3 bases and J dropped 6 bases, with 7 bases sitting between them. Germline V gene lookup returns CDR1 LGHNA and CDR2 YNFKEQ. DNA for the CDR3: TGTGCCAGCAGCCAGGACGGGGATACGCAGTATTTT. This encodes CASSQDGDTQYF.